Each of the 5 T cell receptor beta chains below was sequenced from the same sample in a study of blood T cells in healthy people across ages. A J-beta primer mix and a sample-barcoded 5' primer were used in a second PCR of about 6 to 12 cycles. TCRdb fed the 5' RACE reads into MiXCR, producing one record per CDR3 protein. The profile covers about 1.8 million distinct CDR3 sequences, with 40% to 55% appearing a single time and roughly 2.1% taken by the ten largest. The sequencing sample was made of blood. These receptors came from a middle-aged woman in good health.

This rearrangement joins TRBV2 to TRBJ2-2; the match to TRBD1 covers 7 bases. With 5 bases clipped from V and 5 bases from J, the junction kept 2 bases outside the gene matches. CDR1 is SNHLY and CDR2 is FYNNEI in the germline V gene. CDR3 size: 13 residues. This CDR3 is CASSKQGTGELFF. The CDR3 coding sequence is TGTGCCAGCAGTAAACAGGGGACCGGGGAGCTGTTTTTT.

The chain is built from TRBV2 and TRBJ2-7; 12 bases map to TRBD1. Germline V gene data show CDR1 as SNHLY and CDR2 as FYNNEI. J lost 4 bases, V lost 6 bases, and 10 bases had no gene match. This CDR3 has 16 amino acids. In nucleotides, the CDR3 is TGTGCCAGCAGCCCCTCAGGGACAGGGGGCAGGTACGAGCAGTACTTC. Translated, it gives CASSPSGTGGRYEQYF.

This clonotype came up a few times. The genes are TRBV12-3 or TRBV12-4 and TRBJ1-4; 11 positions match TRBD1. This CDR3 spans 18 amino acids. J was trimmed by 6 bases and V by 5 bases; bases with no gene match: 14. The CDR3 sequence is CASSPDRGRGRPDEKLFF. The DNA for the CDR3 is TGTGCCAGCAGTCCGGACAGGGGGCGCGGACGTCCGGATGAAAAACTGTTTTTT.

The genes are TRBV15 and TRBJ2-7; D is possibly TRBD1 (7 bases). Trimming stripped 0 bases from V and 0 bases from J, with 18 bases between. Looked up from germline, CDR1 is LNHNV and CDR2 is YYDKDF (reference sequence). The CDR3 contains 18 residues. The CDR3 bases are TGTGCCACCAGCAGAGATCTAGGCAGGGGGGAATCCTCCTACGAGCAGTACTTC. This codes for CATSRDLGRGESSYEQYF.

This clonotype was found a few times. V usage is TRBV20-1 and J usage is TRBJ1-6; no definite D call. The CDR3 has 14 amino acids. V shed 6 bases and J shed 6 bases, with 15 bases lying between them. CDR1 and CDR2 from the germline V gene are DFQATT and SNEGSKA (reference sequence). The CDR3 DNA sequence: TGCAGTGCCCCCCGCGAAGGGAGTAATTCACCCCTCCACTTT. Encoded protein: CSAPREGSNSPLHF.